This TCR beta chain was identified in a study of siplizumab effects on memory and regulatory T cells. General study findings and limits: No assignable naive or memory phenotype existed for roughly 80-97% of proliferating CD4+ or CD8+ clones.

Using immunoSEQ multiplex PCR, the repertoire was profiled, and TCRdb retains in-frame clones only, with some absent. The repertoire holds approximately 75,000 clones, with about 92% as singletons. On this clone: What it recognizes is unknown.

Trimming took off 3 bases at V and 5 bases at J, with 13 bases between the two ends. Germline CDR1 MNHEY, CDR2 SMNVEV (reference sequence). The CDR3 has 14 residues. Sequenced input: CD8+ T cells sorted from blood. This receptor was obtained from a human donor in good health. The chain uses TRBV27 and TRBJ1-1; D is unclear. The CDR3 here is CASSFGSSATEAFF. CDR3 sequence (DNA): TGTGCCAGCAGTTTCGGCAGTTCAGCTACTGAAGCTTTCTTT.